This T cell receptor (beta chain) appears in the sequencing data of a study of cytomegalovirus exposure and HLA in healthy donors. Study background: The same platform was used for the roughly 110 validation repertoires as for the approximately 720 first-cohort repertoires, as reported in a later analysis.

Profiling relied on immunoSEQ multiplex PCR, and the TCRdb table lists in-frame clones only, not all of them. This table has under 140,000 clones, 88% appearing once. The germline V gene encodes CDR1 SGDLS and CDR2 YYNGEE. The CDR3 loop spans 15 amino acids. Deletions cut 1 base from V and 0 bases from J, with 11 bases between. Overall study findings and caveats: Within the 120 validation repertoires, first-cohort TCR clusters tended to co-occur, according to a later analysis.

In the case of this clone: The antigen is not known.

What was sequenced was PBMCs. The receptor's source is a woman aged 25 to 39 in good health and CMV-seropositive. The chain combines TRBV9 with TRBJ2-7; maybe TRBD1 (5 bases). CDR3 sequence reads: CASSVRGRISYEQYF. In DNA, the CDR3 is TGTGCCAGCAGCGTAAGGGGCAGAATCTCCTACGAGCAGTACTTC.